This T cell receptor (beta chain) stems from a study of T-cell memory formation after mild COVID-19. Study-level findings and limits: Clones contracting across day 15 to 85 had a balanced CD4/CD8 profile; later expanding clones leaned CD4+. Prior to infection, memory already included some responding clones, suggesting cross-reactive memory joined. Clonal second-wave expansions that peaked on day 37 had unconfirmed SARS-CoV-2 specificity.

Note on this clonotype: What it binds is not known.

UMIs and sample barcodes were carried by the TCR alpha and TCR beta cDNA libraries that 5'RACE produced using constant-segment primers. Via MiXCR, TCRdb re-called the 5' RACE reads, giving one row per CDR3 protein. Of roughly 250,000 distinct CDR3 sequences detected, 16% appear once; the ten largest clones hold 3.5%. Trimming shortened V by 0 bases and J by 3 bases, and 9 bases separated the two germline ends. There are 15 residues in the CDR3. Germline V gene data show CDR1 as LGHNA and CDR2 as YSLEER. The sequenced sample was PBMCs or a T cell subset sorted from them (not recorded which). This chain joins TRBV4-3 and TRBJ2-1; D is unclear. This TCR derives from a man between 18 and 35 years old who had mild COVID-19 (a few samples of this study predate the infection). Cell type and time point are not known. CDR3 in amino acids: CASSQDLSDYNEQFF. The CDR3 DNA sequence: TGCGCCAGCAGCCAAGATCTGTCAGACTACAATGAGCAGTTCTTC.